The entry below describes one T cell receptor (beta chain). It lacks a known antigen. No base quality information exists; no much larger clone differs at one position. The time point label for this specimen denotes: baseline before first vaccination. Vaccinee samples came from UK trials COV001 and COV002, including a single-blind randomized controlled phase 2/3 trial of AZD1222 (ChAdOx1 nCoV-19) in healthy adults. For TCRbeta chain sequencing, PBMC samples from trial participants were taken at day 0 and at day 28 after the second dose. The CDR3 regions of human TCRbeta chains were subjected to immunosequencing. The paper's data handling went like this. TCRs in the repertoires were matched against a reference library of SARS-CoV-2-specific TCRs that had been generated with the MIRA antigen-specificity platform. Breadth was defined as the fraction of unique TCRs that were SARS-CoV-2-associated. Depth was defined as the fraction of total T cells that were SARS-CoV-2-associated. Using the MIRA data, every spike-specific TCR was mapped to the spike region that the TCR reacted to and assigned to either a CD4 or a CD8 class. Log10-transformed breadth and depth values were compared by one-way ANOVA with Sidak's multiple comparisons tests. This immuneACCESS table, as held by TCRdb, lists in-frame sequences with V and J called but not all clones. Of the missing ones, under half trace to an unresolved V gene in checked studies; the others have no known cause. V and J calls and clone size follow that table, whereas D and trimming were derived from the DNA. The sample table records approximately 100,000 clones; under 95% of these occur just once. About 1.2% of the sample belongs to the ten largest clones.

The source of the sample is a study of T cell responses to AZD1222 COVID-19 vaccine (dated by TCRdb to the early 2020s). In terms of the full investigation: Because spike-specific TCR depth and breadth did not differ between the two schedules, AZD1222 recipients who got a second dose at roughly 4 weeks were pooled with those who got a second dose at roughly 12 weeks. TCR sequencing covered 230 to 250 trial participants: 200 to 210 given two doses of AZD1222 and about 26 given two doses of MenACWY control vaccine. Trial participants were enrolled into age subgroups of 18-55, 56-69 and 70-plus years, which contained approximately 150, 28 and 58 TCR-sequenced participants, respectively.

Study-level results and caveats: Epitopes outside the regions mutated in the B.1.351 and B.1.1.7 variants were reportedly recognized by nearly half of the unique spike-specific TCRs. Participants were mostly white British and included more females than males, and it was suggested by the authors that clonal diversity may have been underestimated. A significant rise in spike-specific TCR breadth and depth was observed after two AZD1222 doses relative to day 0 and relative to MenACWY recipients. Only a handful of AZD1222 recipients were SARS-CoV-2 seropositive at baseline, limiting conclusions about previously exposed vaccinees. The whole spike protein was spanned by vaccine-associated CD4 TCRs, and dominant responses were seen in regions 160-218 and 743-854. In the small 56-69-year group, the increase in depth fell short of significance, most likely because of low power. Because no day 14 peak-response samples were available, the repertoires could be characterized only after the peak T cell response.

The V end loses 4 bases and the J end loses 4 bases, and a stretch of 4 bases separates them. Sequences SQVTM (CDR1) and ANQGSEA (CDR2) are obtained from the germline V gene. The CDR3 covers 10 residues, taking in both the cysteine and the phenylalanine. Of all the DNA, just the CDR3 is kept, 30 bases in frame from base 1. The chain employs TRBV29-1 and TRBJ2-5; the D gene lacks a confident call. The sample here was peripheral blood, taken on day 0 of AZD1222 vaccination. This clonotype originated in an adult in good health. The CDR3 reads as follows: CSVAAETQYF. The bases are TGCAGCGTTGCCGCAGAGACCCAGTACTTC.